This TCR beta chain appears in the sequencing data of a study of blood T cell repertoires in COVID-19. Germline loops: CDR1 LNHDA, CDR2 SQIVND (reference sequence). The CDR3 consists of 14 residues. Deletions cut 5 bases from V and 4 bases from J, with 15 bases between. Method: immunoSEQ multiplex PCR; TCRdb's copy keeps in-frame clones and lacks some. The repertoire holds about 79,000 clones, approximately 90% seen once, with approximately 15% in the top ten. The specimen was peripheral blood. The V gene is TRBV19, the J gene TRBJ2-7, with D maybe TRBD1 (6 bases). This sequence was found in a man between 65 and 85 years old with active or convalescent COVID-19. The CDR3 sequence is CASSGIQGQYEQYF. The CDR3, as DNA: TGTGCCAGTAGTGGGATACAGGGTCAATACGAGCAGTACTTC.